Listed below are T cell receptor beta chains from one sample, sequenced in a study of shared clonotypes between healthy human individuals. Sequencing was performed with immunoSEQ multiplex PCR; in TCRdb, only in-frame clones are kept and a portion is missing. The data show under 2,000,000 clones, less than 95% seen once. Specimen: naive CD8+ T cells sorted from blood. These receptors were taken from a man between 18 and 35 years old in good health. Both conserved end residues are trimmed from each CDR3. Clone sizes are given selectively: once, few, many, or a class where the clone is expanded.

clone size	V gene	J gene	CDR3 protein
.	TRBV10-1	TRBJ2-7	ASRSLAGLPYEQY
.	TRBV6-5	TRBJ2-3	ATRDPVDTQY
.	TRBV4-1	TRBJ2-7	ASSPGQGETYEQY
.	TRBV5-6	TRBJ2-5	ASSFPPGLERTQY
.	TRBV9	TRBJ2-7	ASSPRGGLYEQY
.	TRBV13	TRBJ2-1	ASSLGASFNEQF
.	TRBV10-1	TRBJ1-4	ARSGTGTSREKLF
.	TRBV11-2	TRBJ2-1	ASSLVVGGNEQF
.	TRBV4-3	TRBJ2-1	ASSQDWRERYNEQF
.	TRBV27	TRBJ2-3	ASTTYLGTTDTQY
.	TRBV6-5	TRBJ1-6	ASPPPKNSPLH
.	TRBV9	TRBJ2-1	ASSVAYGSGSNEQF
.	TRBV3-1/TRBV3-2	TRBJ1-1	ARTEAF
.	TRBV5-6	TRBJ1-5	ASSLDGAGNQPQH
.	TRBV25-1	TRBJ1-1	ASSEGRITEAF
.	TRBV5-6	TRBJ2-5	ASSLAPAQETQY
.	TRBV7-9	TRBJ2-7	ASSSIFYEQY
.	TRBV6-5	TRBJ2-7	ASSYRRAYEQY
.	TRBV5-3	TRBJ1-4	ARSLGRSWTAVEKLF
.	TRBV4-3	TRBJ2-7	ASSQDGREGPLNEQY
.	TRBV29-1	TRBJ1-4	SVAVQGYEKLF
.	TRBV18	TRBJ2-5	ASSPDRDPSETQY
.	TRBV11-3	TRBJ2-1	ASSVEGGFNEQF
.	TRBV9	TRBJ2-2	ASSVGQFSGELF
once	TRBV7-9	TRBJ1-2	ASTIYRAGYT
.	TRBV4-3	TRBJ2-5	ASSHVLAGEEETQY
.	TRBV28	TRBJ1-1	ASFDRNTEAF
.	TRBV7-9	TRBJ2-7	ASSLDRGNYEQY
.	TRBV6-5	TRBJ2-2	ASSPLSTGELF
.	TRBV5-5	TRBJ2-3	ASSSYPGQGTDTQY
.	TRBV7-9	TRBJ1-6	ASSPYFNSPLH
.	TRBV27	TRBJ2-7	ASSLGRSYEQY
.	TRBV5-1	TRBJ2-1	ASSSRGGVEEQF
.	TRBV21-1	TRBJ1-5	ASISTGDSNQPQH